This TCR beta chain comes out of a study of a mutant IDH1 vaccine in newly diagnosed glioma. Points from the study as a whole: Immune responses induced by vaccination arose in just under 95% of the patients.

This clone was recorded a few times. The antigen is not known. Some clones are missing from TCRdb's copy, which holds only in-frame ones; the method was immunoSEQ multiplex PCR. The sample includes tens of thousands of clones, 84% seen only once; the top ten take 4% to 5%. Time point given: week 35, safety follow-up. Doses of 300 ug of mutant IDH1 20-mer peptide were given with topical imiquimod. Trimming shortened V by 3 bases and J by 0 bases, and 12 bases separated the two germline ends. CDR3 length: 16 residues. CDR1 WNHNN and CDR2 SYGVQD come from the germline V gene (reference sequence). The sequenced sample was PBMCs, obtained from a glioma patient whose treatment included an IDH1 peptide vaccine. The sequence came from a young man with glioma. This sequence joins TRBV10-1 and TRBJ2-1; D gene ambiguous. CDR3 coding DNA: TGCGCCAGCAGTGATATCACAGAGAGCTCCTACAATGAGCAGTTCTTC. This codes for CASSDITESSYNEQFF.